The rows below give T cell receptor beta chains drawn from one sample of a study of T cells after yellow fever vaccination. TCRdb re-analysed the 5' RACE reads in MiXCR, keeping a single row per CDR3 protein. Counted here are about 360,000 distinct CDR3 sequences, approximately 5.7% occurring once; the ten biggest clones make up approximately 16%. The sample in question was PBMCs, obtained 5 days after the yellow fever booster vaccination. The receptor set was obtained from a man in his thirties or forties who received the YFV17D yellow fever vaccine. Both conserved end residues are part of each CDR3. D genes are given only for firm matches. Clone size is stated in some rows and not others, as once, few, many or a class when expanded.

V gene: TRBV7-9; clone size: NA; J gene: TRBJ2-3; D gene: NA; CDR3 DNA: TGTGCCAGCAGCTCCCGGACAGTCTACACAGATACGCAGTATTTT; CDR3 protein: CASSSRTVYTDTQYF
V gene: TRBV7-8; clone size: few; J gene: TRBJ2-5; D gene: NA; CDR3 DNA: TGTGCCAGCAGCTTAGCCACCCGAGGTACCCAGTACTTC; CDR3 protein: CASSLATRGTQYF
V gene: TRBV13; clone size: NA; J gene: TRBJ2-5; D gene: NA; CDR3 DNA: TGTGCCAGCAGCAAACCGGGACACTATCAAGAGACCCAGTACTTC; CDR3 protein: CASSKPGHYQETQYF
V gene: TRBV20-1; clone size: many; J gene: TRBJ2-1; D gene: NA; CDR3 DNA: TGCAGTGCCAGTGACTACCAGAAACTCTCCTACAATGAGCAGTTCTTC; CDR3 protein: CSASDYQKLSYNEQFF
V gene: TRBV11-2; clone size: many; J gene: TRBJ2-1; D gene: TRBD2; CDR3 DNA: TGTGCCAGCAGCGTCGGGACTAGCGGTTTTAGCTCCTACAATGAGCAGTTCTTC; CDR3 protein: CASSVGTSGFSSYNEQFF
V gene: TRBV7-2; clone size: few; J gene: TRBJ2-7; D gene: TRBD1; CDR3 DNA: TGTGCCAGCAGCTTAGGTCCAGGGGGCTACGAGCAGTACTTC; CDR3 protein: CASSLGPGGYEQYF
V gene: TRBV5-1; clone size: many; J gene: TRBJ2-5; D gene: NA; CDR3 DNA: TGCGCCAGCACATCAGAGACCCAGTACTTC; CDR3 protein: CASTSETQYF
V gene: TRBV15; clone size: many; J gene: TRBJ2-7; D gene: NA; CDR3 DNA: TGTGCCACCAGCAGAGCGAGACTTGCAGGCATGGGCGAGCAGTACTTC; CDR3 protein: CATSRARLAGMGEQYF
V gene: TRBV15; clone size: NA; J gene: TRBJ2-2; D gene: NA; CDR3 DNA: TGTGCCACCAGCAGAGGAGGAAAAGCTGATCGTAGGGGGGAGCTGTTTTTT; CDR3 protein: CATSRGGKADRRGELFF
V gene: TRBV19; clone size: NA; J gene: TRBJ2-6; D gene: NA; CDR3 DNA: TGTGCCAGTAGTATCATCGGATCTGGGGCCAACGTCCTGACTTTC; CDR3 protein: CASSIIGSGANVLTF
V gene: TRBV29-1; clone size: NA; J gene: TRBJ2-1; D gene: NA; CDR3 DNA: TGCAGCGTTGGGGGCGGCCCCTCCTACAATGAGCAGTTCTTC; CDR3 protein: CSVGGGPSYNEQFF
V gene: TRBV12-3/TRBV12-4; clone size: few; J gene: TRBJ2-5; D gene: NA; CDR3 DNA: TGTGCCAGCAGTCGACTACCCGTCCGCCAAGAGACCCAGTACTTC; CDR3 protein: CASSRLPVRQETQYF
V gene: TRBV4-3; clone size: NA; J gene: TRBJ2-5; D gene: NA; CDR3 DNA: TGCGCCAGCAGCCAAGGGAGGGCACGGACCCAGTACTTC; CDR3 protein: CASSQGRARTQYF
V gene: TRBV3-1; clone size: few; J gene: TRBJ2-1; D gene: NA; CDR3 DNA: TGTGCCAGCAGCCAAGCGCCGGGAAACTTCAATGAGCAGTTCTTC; CDR3 protein: CASSQAPGNFNEQFF
V gene: TRBV5-1; clone size: NA; J gene: TRBJ2-1; D gene: NA; CDR3 DNA: TGCGCCAGCAGCCCGGACGGGTCCTACAATGAGCAGTTCTTC; CDR3 protein: CASSPDGSYNEQFF
V gene: TRBV27; clone size: many; J gene: TRBJ1-6; D gene: NA; CDR3 DNA: TGTGCCAGCAGTTTAAAGCCATGGACTCGCCTCCACTTT; CDR3 protein: CASSLKPWTRLHF
V gene: TRBV29-1; clone size: many; J gene: TRBJ2-7; D gene: NA; CDR3 DNA: TGCAGCGTTGCCGCCGACATGTCTCAAGAGCAGTACTTC; CDR3 protein: CSVAADMSQEQYF
V gene: TRBV28; clone size: few; J gene: TRBJ1-1; D gene: NA; CDR3 DNA: TGTGCCAGCAGTCCCCCGGGACACCTCAGAATCATGAACACTGAAGCTTTCTTT; CDR3 protein: CASSPPGHLRIMNTEAFF
V gene: TRBV6-1; clone size: many; J gene: TRBJ2-7; D gene: NA; CDR3 DNA: TGTGCCAGCACCCGAGGTGGAGCGGCCCAAAGCGAGCAGTACTTC; CDR3 protein: CASTRGGAAQSEQYF
V gene: TRBV7-6; clone size: many; J gene: TRBJ2-1; D gene: NA; CDR3 DNA: TGTGCCAGCAGGGGGCGTGGCGGGGAACAATACAATGAGCAGTTCTTC; CDR3 protein: CASRGRGGEQYNEQFF
V gene: TRBV20-1; clone size: NA; J gene: TRBJ2-1; D gene: NA; CDR3 DNA: TGCAGTGCTTGGGGGGGCCGCGGGCGGTGGGCGAAGGACAATGAGCAGTTCTTC; CDR3 protein: CSAWGGRGRWAKDNEQFF
V gene: TRBV5-1; clone size: few; J gene: TRBJ2-7; D gene: TRBD2; CDR3 DNA: TGCGCCAGCAGTTCCCCCGGGACTAGCGCCCGGAGCTCCTACGAGCAGTACTTC; CDR3 protein: CASSSPGTSARSSYEQYF
V gene: TRBV5-6; clone size: many; J gene: TRBJ1-4; D gene: NA; CDR3 DNA: TGTGCCAGCAGCCATCGGCGGAACGGGGAAAAACTGTTTTTT; CDR3 protein: CASSHRRNGEKLFF
V gene: TRBV6-1; clone size: few; J gene: TRBJ1-5; D gene: NA; CDR3 DNA: TGTGCCAGCAGTGAACTTGGGGGACATCAGCCCCAGCATTTT; CDR3 protein: CASSELGGHQPQHF
V gene: TRBV4-3; clone size: many; J gene: TRBJ2-7; D gene: NA; CDR3 DNA: TGCGCCAGCAGCCTTAGGACAGGAGGGTCCTACGAGCAGTACTTC; CDR3 protein: CASSLRTGGSYEQYF
V gene: TRBV14; clone size: NA; J gene: TRBJ2-3; D gene: TRBD2; CDR3 DNA: TGTGCCAGCAGCCCTCTCGGGAGGGGAGCAGATACGCAGTATTTT; CDR3 protein: CASSPLGRGADTQYF
V gene: TRBV28; clone size: NA; J gene: TRBJ2-5; D gene: TRBD1; CDR3 DNA: TGTGCCAGCAGTCACCGGACAGGGGAGGAGACCCAGTACTTC; CDR3 protein: CASSHRTGEETQYF
V gene: TRBV5-1; clone size: many; J gene: TRBJ2-7; D gene: NA; CDR3 DNA: TGCGCCAGCAGCCGGGACCCCCTCGGGGGCGAGCAGTACTTC; CDR3 protein: CASSRDPLGGEQYF
V gene: TRBV30; clone size: many; J gene: TRBJ1-5; D gene: NA; CDR3 DNA: TGTGCCTGGAGTGTATCGGGGGACCAGCCCCAGCATTTT; CDR3 protein: CAWSVSGDQPQHF
V gene: TRBV27; clone size: many; J gene: TRBJ2-2; D gene: TRBD2; CDR3 DNA: TGTGCCAGCAGTAACCCGGGACTAGTGGCTGGGCACACCGGGGAGCTGTTTTTT; CDR3 protein: CASSNPGLVAGHTGELFF
V gene: TRBV3-1; clone size: many; J gene: TRBJ2-1; D gene: TRBD2; CDR3 DNA: TGTGCCAGCAGCCAAGGACTAGCCGCGCAGTTCTTC; CDR3 protein: CASSQGLAAQFF
V gene: TRBV5-6; clone size: many; J gene: TRBJ2-7; D gene: NA; CDR3 DNA: TGTGCCAGCAGCTTGGGGTGGGGACCAGAAGCCTACGAGCAGTACTTC; CDR3 protein: CASSLGWGPEAYEQYF
V gene: TRBV5-4; clone size: few; J gene: TRBJ2-3; D gene: TRBD2; CDR3 DNA: TGTGCCAGCAGCGGGGGACTAGCGACGGCAGATACGCAGTATTTT; CDR3 protein: CASSGGLATADTQYF
V gene: TRBV25-1; clone size: NA; J gene: TRBJ2-7; D gene: NA; CDR3 DNA: TGTGCCAGCAGTGAAGGGTCTGTGGGGGAGCAGTACTTC; CDR3 protein: CASSEGSVGEQYF
V gene: TRBV7-3; clone size: few; J gene: TRBJ2-1; D gene: NA; CDR3 DNA: TGTGCCAGCAGCCCGGGACCCCCTTACAATGAGCAGTTCTTC; CDR3 protein: CASSPGPPYNEQFF
V gene: TRBV5-6; clone size: many; J gene: TRBJ2-1; D gene: NA; CDR3 DNA: TGTGCCAGCAGCCCGATGGAGGGGCCACGATACAATGAGCAGTTCTTC; CDR3 protein: CASSPMEGPRYNEQFF
V gene: TRBV18; clone size: many; J gene: TRBJ2-2; D gene: NA; CDR3 DNA: TGTGCCAGCTCACCACGTACGAACACCGGGGAGCTGTTTTTT; CDR3 protein: CASSPRTNTGELFF
V gene: TRBV7-2; clone size: many; J gene: TRBJ2-3; D gene: TRBD2; CDR3 DNA: TGTGCCAGCAGCCAGCAAGGGAGGGAAGATACGCAGTATTTT; CDR3 protein: CASSQQGREDTQYF
V gene: TRBV6-2/TRBV6-3; clone size: NA; J gene: TRBJ2-4; D gene: TRBD2; CDR3 DNA: TGTGCCAGCAGTGGAGGACTAGCGGAATTAGCCAAAAACATTCAGTACTTC; CDR3 protein: CASSGGLAELAKNIQYF
V gene: TRBV29-1; clone size: few; J gene: TRBJ1-5; D gene: NA; CDR3 DNA: TGCAGCGTTGGGAACGGTCAGCCCCAGCATTTT; CDR3 protein: CSVGNGQPQHF
V gene: TRBV19; clone size: NA; J gene: TRBJ2-3; D gene: NA; CDR3 DNA: TGTGCCAGTAGTATAGGTGGGGATACGCAGTATTTT; CDR3 protein: CASSIGGDTQYF
V gene: TRBV27; clone size: NA; J gene: TRBJ2-7; D gene: TRBD1; CDR3 DNA: TGTGCCAGCAGTTCTAAATCCGGGACAGGGCGCATCCGAAGCCCTAACGAGCAGTACTTC; CDR3 protein: CASSSKSGTGRIRSPNEQYF
V gene: TRBV19; clone size: few; J gene: TRBJ1-2; D gene: NA; CDR3 DNA: TGTGCCAGTAATGCTAACTATGGCTACACCTTC; CDR3 protein: CASNANYGYTF
V gene: TRBV5-1; clone size: NA; J gene: TRBJ2-3; D gene: NA; CDR3 DNA: TGCGCCAGCAGCTTTAGACAGGACACAGATACGCAGTATTTT; CDR3 protein: CASSFRQDTDTQYF
V gene: TRBV10-3; clone size: few; J gene: TRBJ1-4; D gene: NA; CDR3 DNA: TGTGCCATCAGTGGTGAGAGGTCAGATGAAAAACTGTTTTTT; CDR3 protein: CAISGERSDEKLFF
V gene: TRBV7-2; clone size: many; J gene: TRBJ2-2; D gene: NA; CDR3 DNA: TGTGCGGAGGGGGGTGTCGGGGAGCTGTTTTTT; CDR3 protein: CAEGGVGELFF